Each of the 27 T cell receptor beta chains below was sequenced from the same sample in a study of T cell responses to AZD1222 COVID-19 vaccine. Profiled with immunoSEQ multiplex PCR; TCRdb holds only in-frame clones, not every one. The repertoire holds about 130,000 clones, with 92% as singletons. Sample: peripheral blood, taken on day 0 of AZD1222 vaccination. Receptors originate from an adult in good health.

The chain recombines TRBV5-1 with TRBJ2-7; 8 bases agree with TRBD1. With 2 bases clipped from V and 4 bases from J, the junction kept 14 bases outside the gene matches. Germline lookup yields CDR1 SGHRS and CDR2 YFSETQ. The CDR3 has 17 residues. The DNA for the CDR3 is TGCGCCAGCAGCTTAGGACAGGGAACCACCCCTCTTTACGAGCAGTACTTC. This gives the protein CASSLGQGTTPLYEQYF.

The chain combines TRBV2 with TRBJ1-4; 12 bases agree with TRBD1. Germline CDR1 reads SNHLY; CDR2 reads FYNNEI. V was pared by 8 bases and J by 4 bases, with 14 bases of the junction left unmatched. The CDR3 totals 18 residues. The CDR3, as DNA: TGTGCCAGCGGGGGATCCGGGACAGGGGGCGCGATTAATGAAAAACTGTTTTTT. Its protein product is CASGGSGTGGAINEKLFF.

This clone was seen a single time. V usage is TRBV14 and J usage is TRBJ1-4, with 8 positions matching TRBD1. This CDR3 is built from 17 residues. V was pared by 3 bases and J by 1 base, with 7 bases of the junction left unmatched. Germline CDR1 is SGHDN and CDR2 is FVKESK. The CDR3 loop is CASSHLDRVGTNEKLFF. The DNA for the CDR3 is TGTGCCAGCAGCCACCTGGACAGGGTGGGAACTAATGAAAAACTGTTTTTT. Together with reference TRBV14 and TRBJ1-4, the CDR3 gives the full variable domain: EAGVTQFPSHSVIEKGQTVTLRCDPISGHDNLYWYRRVMGKEIKFLLHFVKESKQDESGMPNNRFLAERTGGTYSTLKVQPAELEDSGVYFCASSHLDRVGTNEKLFFGSGTQLSVL.

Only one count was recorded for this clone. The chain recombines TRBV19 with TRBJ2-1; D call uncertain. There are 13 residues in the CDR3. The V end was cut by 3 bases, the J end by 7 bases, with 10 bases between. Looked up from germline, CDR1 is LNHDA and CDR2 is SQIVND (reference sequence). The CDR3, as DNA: TGTGCCAGTAGTATTAGTAGGGCTAATGAGCAGTTCTTC. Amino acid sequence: CASSISRANEQFF. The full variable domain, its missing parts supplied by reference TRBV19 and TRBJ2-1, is DGGITQSPKYLFRKEGQNVTLSCEQNLNHDAMYWYRQDPGQGLRLIYYSQIVNDFQKGDIAEGYSVSREKKESFPLTVTSAQKNPTAFYLCASSISRANEQFFGPGTRLTVL.

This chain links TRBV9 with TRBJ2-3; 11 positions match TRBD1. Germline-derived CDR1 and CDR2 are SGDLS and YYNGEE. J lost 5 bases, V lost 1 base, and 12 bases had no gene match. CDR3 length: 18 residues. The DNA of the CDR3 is TGTGCCAGCAGCGTAACCCCCTGGGATGGGACAGGGGGAGATACGCAGTATTTT. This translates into CASSVTPWDGTGGDTQYF.

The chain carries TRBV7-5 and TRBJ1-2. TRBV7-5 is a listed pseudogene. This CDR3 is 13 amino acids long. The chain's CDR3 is CARSLGGYYGYTF. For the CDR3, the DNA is TGTGCCAGAAGCTTGGGGGGGTACTATGGCTACACCTTC.

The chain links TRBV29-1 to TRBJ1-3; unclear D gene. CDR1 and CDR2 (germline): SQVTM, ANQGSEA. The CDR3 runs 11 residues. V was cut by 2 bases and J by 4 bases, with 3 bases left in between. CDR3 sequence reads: CSVELGNTIYF. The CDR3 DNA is TGCAGCGTTGAATTGGGAAACACCATATATTTT.

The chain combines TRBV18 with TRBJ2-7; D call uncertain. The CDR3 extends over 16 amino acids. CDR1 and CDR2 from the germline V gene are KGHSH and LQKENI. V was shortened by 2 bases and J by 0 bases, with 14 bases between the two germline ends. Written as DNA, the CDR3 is TGTGCCAGCTCACCATCTTTAGCAGGTCGCTCCTACGAGCAGTACTTC. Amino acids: CASSPSLAGRSYEQYF.

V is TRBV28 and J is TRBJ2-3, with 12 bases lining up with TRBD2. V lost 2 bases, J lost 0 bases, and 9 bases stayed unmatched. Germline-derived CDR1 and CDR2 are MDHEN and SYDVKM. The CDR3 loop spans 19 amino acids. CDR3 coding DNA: TGTGCCAGCAGTTTAATCCTTCGACTAGCGGGGGATAGCACAGATACGCAGTATTTT. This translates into CASSLILRLAGDSTDTQYF. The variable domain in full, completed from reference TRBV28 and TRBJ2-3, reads DVKVTQSSRYLVKRTGEKVFLECVQDMDHENMFWYRQDPGLGLRLIYFSYDVKMKEKGDIPEGYSVSREKKERFSLILESASTNQTSMYLCASSLILRLAGDSTDTQYFGPGTRLTVL.

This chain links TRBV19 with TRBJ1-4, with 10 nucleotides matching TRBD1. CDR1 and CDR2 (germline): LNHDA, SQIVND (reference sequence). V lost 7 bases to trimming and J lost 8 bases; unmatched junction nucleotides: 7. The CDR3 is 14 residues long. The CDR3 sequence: CASTKDRGDEKLFF. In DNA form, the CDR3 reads TGTGCCAGTACCAAGGACAGGGGGGACGAAAAACTGTTTTTT.

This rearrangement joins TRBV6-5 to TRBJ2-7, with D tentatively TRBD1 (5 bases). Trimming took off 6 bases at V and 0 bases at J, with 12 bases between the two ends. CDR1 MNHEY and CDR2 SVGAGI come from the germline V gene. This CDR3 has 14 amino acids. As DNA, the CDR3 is TGTGCCAGCAGCAACACAGGATCCTCCTACGAGCAGTACTTC. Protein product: CASSNTGSSYEQYF.

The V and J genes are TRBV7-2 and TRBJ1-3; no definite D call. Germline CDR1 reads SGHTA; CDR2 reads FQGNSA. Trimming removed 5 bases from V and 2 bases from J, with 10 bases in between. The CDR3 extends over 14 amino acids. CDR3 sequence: CASSLPPPGNTIYF. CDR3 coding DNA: TGTGCCAGCAGCCTCCCCCCCCCTGGAAACACCATATATTTT.

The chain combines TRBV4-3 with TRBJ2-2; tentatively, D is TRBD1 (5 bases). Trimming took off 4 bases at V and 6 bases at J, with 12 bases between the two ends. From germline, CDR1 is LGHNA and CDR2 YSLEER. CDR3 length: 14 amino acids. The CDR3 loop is CASSPRVGSGELFF. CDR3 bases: TGCGCCAGCAGCCCCAGGGTAGGGTCCGGGGAGCTGTTTTTT.

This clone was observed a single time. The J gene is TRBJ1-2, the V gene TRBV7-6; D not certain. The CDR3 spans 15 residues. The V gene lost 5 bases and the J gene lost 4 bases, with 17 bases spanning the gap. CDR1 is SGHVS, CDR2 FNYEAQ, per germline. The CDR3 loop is CASSPRLGESYGYTF. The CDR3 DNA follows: TGTGCCAGCAGCCCCCGTTTGGGAGAAAGCTATGGCTACACCTTC.

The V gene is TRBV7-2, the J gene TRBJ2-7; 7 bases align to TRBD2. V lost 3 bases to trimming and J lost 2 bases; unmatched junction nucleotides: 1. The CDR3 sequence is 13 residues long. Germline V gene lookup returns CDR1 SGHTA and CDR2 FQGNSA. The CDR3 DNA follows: TGTGCCAGCAGCTTTCGGGGGGCCTACGAGCAGTACTTC. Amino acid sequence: CASSFRGAYEQYF. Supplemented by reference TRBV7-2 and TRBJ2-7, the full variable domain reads GAGVSQSPSNKVTEKGKDVELRCDPISGHTALYWYRQSLGQGLEFLIYFQGNSAPDKSGLPSDRFSAERTGGSVSTLTIQRTQQEDSAVYLCASSFRGAYEQYFGPGTRLTVT.

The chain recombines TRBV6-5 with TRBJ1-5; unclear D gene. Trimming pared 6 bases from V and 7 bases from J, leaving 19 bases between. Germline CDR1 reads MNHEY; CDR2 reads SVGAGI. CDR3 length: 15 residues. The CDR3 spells CASRPGLYFGQPQHF. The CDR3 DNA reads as TGTGCCAGCAGGCCCGGTTTGTACTTCGGGCAGCCCCAGCATTTT.

The CDR3 loop is CASSQDWGSLGYEQYF. Written as DNA, the CDR3 is TGTGCCAGCAGCCAAGATTGGGGAAGCTTGGGCTACGAGCAGTACTTC. The chain joins TRBV3-1 (or the pseudogene TRBV3-2) to TRBJ2-7; D is unresolved. The CDR3 length is 16 residues. Between the trimmed V and J ends, which lost 0 bases and 3 bases, there was a span of 15 bases. Germline CDR1 and CDR2: LGHDT and YNNKEL (reference sequence).

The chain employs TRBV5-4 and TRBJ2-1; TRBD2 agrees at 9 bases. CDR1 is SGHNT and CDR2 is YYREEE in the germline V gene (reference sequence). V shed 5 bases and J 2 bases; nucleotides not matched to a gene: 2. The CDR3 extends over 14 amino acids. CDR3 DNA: TGTGCCAGCAGACGCGGGGGGGCCTACAATGAGCAGTTCTTC. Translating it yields CASRRGGAYNEQFF.

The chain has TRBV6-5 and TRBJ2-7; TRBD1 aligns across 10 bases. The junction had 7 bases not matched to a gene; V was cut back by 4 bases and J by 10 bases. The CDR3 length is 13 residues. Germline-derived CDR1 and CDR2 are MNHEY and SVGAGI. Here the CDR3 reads CASSSTGGADQYF. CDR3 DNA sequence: TGTGCCAGCAGTTCGACAGGGGGCGCCGACCAGTACTTC.

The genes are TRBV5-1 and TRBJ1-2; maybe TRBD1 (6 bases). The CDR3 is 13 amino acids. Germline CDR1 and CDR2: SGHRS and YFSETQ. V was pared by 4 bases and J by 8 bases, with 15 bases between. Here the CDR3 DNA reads TGCGCCAGCAGCCCGGCCGGGACATTGGGCTACACCTTC. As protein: CASSPAGTLGYTF.

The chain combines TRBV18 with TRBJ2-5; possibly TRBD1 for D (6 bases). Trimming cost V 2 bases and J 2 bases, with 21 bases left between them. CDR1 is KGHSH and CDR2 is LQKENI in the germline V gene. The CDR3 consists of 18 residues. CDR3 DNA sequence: TGTGCCAGCTCACCAGTCCGCCAGGGGATAATGGGACAAGAGACCCAGTACTTC. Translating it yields CASSPVRQGIMGQETQYF.

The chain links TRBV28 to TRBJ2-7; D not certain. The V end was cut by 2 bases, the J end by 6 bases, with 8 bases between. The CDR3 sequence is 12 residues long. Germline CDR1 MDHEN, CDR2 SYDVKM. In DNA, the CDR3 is TGTGCCAGCAGTTTAACCGGTTTCGAGCAGTACTTC. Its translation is CASSLTGFEQYF. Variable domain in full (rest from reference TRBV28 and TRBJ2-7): DVKVTQSSRYLVKRTGEKVFLECVQDMDHENMFWYRQDPGLGLRLIYFSYDVKMKEKGDIPEGYSVSREKKERFSLILESASTNQTSMYLCASSLTGFEQYFGPGTRLTVT.

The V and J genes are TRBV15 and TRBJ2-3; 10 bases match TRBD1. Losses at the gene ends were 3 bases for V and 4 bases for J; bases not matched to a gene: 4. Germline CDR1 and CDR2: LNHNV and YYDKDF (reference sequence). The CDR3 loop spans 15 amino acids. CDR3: CATSRGQGSADTQYF. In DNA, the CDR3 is TGTGCCACCAGCAGGGGACAGGGGAGTGCAGATACGCAGTATTTT.

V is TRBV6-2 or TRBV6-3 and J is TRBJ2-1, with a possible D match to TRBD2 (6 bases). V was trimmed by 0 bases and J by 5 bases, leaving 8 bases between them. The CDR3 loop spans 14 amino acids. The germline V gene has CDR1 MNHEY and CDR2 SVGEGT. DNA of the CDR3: TGTGCCAGCAGTTACTCGGGGGGTCACAATGAGCAGTTCTTC. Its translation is CASSYSGGHNEQFF.

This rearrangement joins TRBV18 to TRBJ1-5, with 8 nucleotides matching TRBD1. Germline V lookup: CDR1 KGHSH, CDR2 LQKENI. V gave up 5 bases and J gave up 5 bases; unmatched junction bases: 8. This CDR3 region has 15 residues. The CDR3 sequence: CASSDTGGGHQPQHF. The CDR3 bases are TGTGCCAGCTCAGACACAGGGGGAGGTCATCAGCCCCAGCATTTT.

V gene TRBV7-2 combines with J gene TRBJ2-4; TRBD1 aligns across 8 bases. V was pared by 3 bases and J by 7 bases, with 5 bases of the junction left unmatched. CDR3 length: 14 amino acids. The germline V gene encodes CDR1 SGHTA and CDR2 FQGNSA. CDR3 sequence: CASSLDRVWNIQYF. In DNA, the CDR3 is TGTGCCAGCAGCTTGGACAGGGTTTGGAACATTCAGTACTTC.

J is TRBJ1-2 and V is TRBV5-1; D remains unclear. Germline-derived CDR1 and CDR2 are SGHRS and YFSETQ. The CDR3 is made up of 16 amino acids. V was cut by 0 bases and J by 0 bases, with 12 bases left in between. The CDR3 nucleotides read TGCGCCAGCAGCTTGGTACCCAGTGTGACTAACTATGGCTACACCTTC. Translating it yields CASSLVPSVTNYGYTF.